The clone carrying this T cell receptor (beta chain) was found a few times. Its antigen is not identified. V lost 6 bases to trimming and J lost 3 bases, with 11 bases between them. CDR1 is SGHTA and CDR2 is FQGTGA in the germline V gene. The CDR3 loop spans 13 amino acids. This sample was taken from a study of blood T cells in healthy people across ages. Study-wide context: With template switching, about one barcoded beta molecule was captured per two T cells.

Study-wide findings and caveats: Using unsorted PBMCs precluded a conclusive naive versus antigen-experienced comparison.

Sample-barcoded 5' priming and a J-beta primer mix drove a second PCR of roughly 6 to 12 cycles. TCRdb reanalysed the 5' RACE reads using MiXCR and keeps one entry per CDR3 protein. The data show around 1,100,000 distinct CDR3 sequences, with more than 30% seen just once and around 13% held by the top ten. The sequence was collected from a man between 18 and 29 years old in good health. The source material was blood. This sequence joins TRBV7-3 and TRBJ1-1; D ambiguous. DNA for the CDR3: TGTGCCAGCAGAATGTTGGCGGACACTGAAGCTTTCTTT. Encoded protein: CASRMLADTEAFF. The full variable domain, its missing parts supplied by reference TRBV7-3 and TRBJ1-1, is GAGVSQTPSNKVTEKGKYVELRCDPISGHTALYWYRQSLGQGPEFLIYFQGTGAADDSGLPNDRFFAVRPEGSVSTLKIQRTERGDSAVYLCASRMLADTEAFFGQGTRLTVV.